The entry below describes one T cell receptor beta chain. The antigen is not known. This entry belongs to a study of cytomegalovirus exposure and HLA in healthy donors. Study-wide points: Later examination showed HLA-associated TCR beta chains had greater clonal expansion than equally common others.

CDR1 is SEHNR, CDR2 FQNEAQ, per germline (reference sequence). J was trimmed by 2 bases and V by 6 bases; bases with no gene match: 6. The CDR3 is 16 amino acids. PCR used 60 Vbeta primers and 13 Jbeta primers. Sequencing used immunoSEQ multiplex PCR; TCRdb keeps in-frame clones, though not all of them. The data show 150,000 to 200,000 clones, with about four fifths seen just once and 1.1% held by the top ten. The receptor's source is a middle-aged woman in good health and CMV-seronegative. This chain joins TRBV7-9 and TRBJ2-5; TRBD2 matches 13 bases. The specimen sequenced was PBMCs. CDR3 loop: CASSGGGLAGQETQYF. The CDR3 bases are TGTGCCAGCAGTGGGGGGGGACTAGCGGGACAAGAGACCCAGTACTTC.